This TCR beta chain was captured in a study of beta chain features in type 1 diabetes. On this clone itself: Its target is not known.

Sorted populations all had greater than 95% purity. The CDR3 contains 15 residues. Germline values: CDR1 SGHDT, CDR2 YYEEEE. V lost 3 bases and J lost 5; bases outside the gene matches: 2. Isolated RNA was reverse transcribed in full, so expressed TCRB transcripts were sequenced. TCRdb's table, derived via immunoSEQ multiplex PCR, lists solely in-frame clones and lacks some. The data contain 400,000 to 450,000 clones, approximately 14% of them singletons. Study-wide points: Within each of all four CD4+ subsets, Type 1 diabetes patients had TCRB CDR3s that were moderately but significantly shorter.

The rearrangement links TRBV5-6 to TRBJ2-1; TRBD2 agrees at 13 bases. The TCR sequence derives from a man younger than 40 in good health. The material sequenced was naive CD4+ T cells from blood. The DNA of the CDR3 is TGTGCCAGCAGCTATGGACTAGCGGGAGACAATGAGCAGTTCTTC. Protein: CASSYGLAGDNEQFF.